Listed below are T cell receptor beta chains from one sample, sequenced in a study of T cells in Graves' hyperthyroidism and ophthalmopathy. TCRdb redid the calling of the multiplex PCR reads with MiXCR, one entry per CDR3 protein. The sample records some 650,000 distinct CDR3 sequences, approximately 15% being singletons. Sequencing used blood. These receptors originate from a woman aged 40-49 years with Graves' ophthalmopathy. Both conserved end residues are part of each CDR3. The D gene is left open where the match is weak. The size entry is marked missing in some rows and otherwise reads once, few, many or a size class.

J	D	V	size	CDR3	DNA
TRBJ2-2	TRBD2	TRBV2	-	CASSRAGLNTGELFF	TGTGCCAGCAGTCGAGCGGGACTAAACACCGGGGAGCTGTTTTTT
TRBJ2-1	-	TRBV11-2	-	CASSLDGRDEQFF	TGTGCCAGCAGCTTAGATGGGCGGGATGAGCAGTTCTTC
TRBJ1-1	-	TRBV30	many	CAWSGWTENTEAFF	TGTGCCTGGAGTGGATGGACGGAGAACACTGAAGCTTTCTTT
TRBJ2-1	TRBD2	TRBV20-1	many	CSAVSGTSGLPGEQFF	TGCAGTGCTGTATCCGGGACTAGCGGTCTGCCTGGCGAGCAGTTCTTC
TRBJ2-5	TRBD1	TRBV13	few	CASSLGRDREETQYF	TGTGCCAGCAGCTTAGGCCGGGACAGGGAAGAGACCCAGTACTTC
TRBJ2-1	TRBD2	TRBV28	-	CASSPSSGNEQFF	TGTGCCAGCAGTCCCTCTAGCGGCAATGAGCAGTTCTTC
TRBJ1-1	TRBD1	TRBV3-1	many	CASSRGQGLNTEAFF	TGTGCCAGCAGCCGAGGACAGGGATTGAACACTGAAGCTTTCTTT
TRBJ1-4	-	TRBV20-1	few	CSARNPTNEKLFF	TGCAGTGCTAGAAATCCAACTAATGAAAAACTGTTTTTT
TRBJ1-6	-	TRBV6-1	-	CASAGEDLGHSPLHF	TGTGCCTCGGCAGGGGAGGATCTGGGGCATTCACCCCTCCACTTT
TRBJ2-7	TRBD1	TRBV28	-	CASTQGGDRGLYEQYF	TGTGCCAGCACCCAGGGTGGGGACAGGGGGCTCTACGAGCAGTACTTC
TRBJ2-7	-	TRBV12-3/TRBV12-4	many	CASKINQGSYEQYF	TGTGCCAGCAAGATCAACCAGGGGTCCTACGAGCAGTACTTC
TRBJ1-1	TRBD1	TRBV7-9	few	CASSLGPQGMNTEAFF	TGTGCCAGCAGCTTAGGCCCACAGGGGATGAACACTGAAGCTTTCTTT
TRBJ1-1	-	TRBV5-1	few	CASSLYVGREAFF	TGCGCCAGCAGCTTGTACGTTGGGAGGGAAGCTTTCTTT
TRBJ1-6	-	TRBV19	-	CASSIGGGSPLHF	TGTGCCAGTAGTATTGGAGGTGGTTCACCCCTCCACTTT
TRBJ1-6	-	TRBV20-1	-	CSADDLPHSPLHF	TGCAGTGCGGACGACCTGCCCCATTCACCCCTCCACTTT
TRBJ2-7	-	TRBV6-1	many	CASSDRRGQYEQYF	TGTGCCAGCAGTGACCGGAGGGGGCAATACGAGCAGTACTTC
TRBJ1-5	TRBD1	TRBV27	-	CASSFDRGRGQPQHF	TGTGCCAGCAGTTTCGACAGGGGGAGAGGCCAGCCCCAGCATTTT
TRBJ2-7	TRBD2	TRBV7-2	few	CANSLGTSGVSYEQYF	TGTGCCAACAGCTTAGGGACTAGCGGGGTCTCCTACGAGCAGTACTTC
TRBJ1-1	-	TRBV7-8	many	CASSLVGRAVNTEAFF	TGTGCCAGCAGCTTAGTCGGCAGGGCGGTGAACACTGAAGCTTTCTTT
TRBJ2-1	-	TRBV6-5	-	CASSYSGGNQFF	TGTGCCAGCAGTTACTCAGGGGGGAATCAGTTCTTC
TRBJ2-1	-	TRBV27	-	CASSKAVSSYNEQFF	TGTGCCAGCAGTAAAGCGGTTTCCTCCTACAATGAGCAGTTCTTC
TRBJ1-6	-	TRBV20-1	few	CSARDGGSYNSPLHF	TGCAGTGCTAGAGATGGGGGCTCCTATAATTCACCCCTCCACTTT
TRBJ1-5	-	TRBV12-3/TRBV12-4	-	CASSQQGNQPQRF	TGTGCCAGCAGCCAACAGGGCAATCAGCCCCAGCGTTTT
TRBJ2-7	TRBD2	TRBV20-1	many	CSASSGTNSYEQYF	TGCAGTGCTAGTTCCGGGACTAACTCCTACGAGCAGTACTTC
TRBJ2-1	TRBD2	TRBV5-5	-	CASSLGVRGGSSYNEQFF	TGTGCCAGCAGCTTGGGGGTCCGCGGGGGGAGCTCCTACAATGAGCAGTTCTTC
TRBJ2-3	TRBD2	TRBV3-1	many	CASSQALAGVKDTQYF	TGTGCCAGCAGCCAAGCCCTAGCGGGAGTAAAAGATACGCAGTATTTT
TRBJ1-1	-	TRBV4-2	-	CASSSSIRRLNTEAFF	TGTGCCAGCAGCTCGTCTATTCGGAGACTGAACACTGAAGCTTTCTTT